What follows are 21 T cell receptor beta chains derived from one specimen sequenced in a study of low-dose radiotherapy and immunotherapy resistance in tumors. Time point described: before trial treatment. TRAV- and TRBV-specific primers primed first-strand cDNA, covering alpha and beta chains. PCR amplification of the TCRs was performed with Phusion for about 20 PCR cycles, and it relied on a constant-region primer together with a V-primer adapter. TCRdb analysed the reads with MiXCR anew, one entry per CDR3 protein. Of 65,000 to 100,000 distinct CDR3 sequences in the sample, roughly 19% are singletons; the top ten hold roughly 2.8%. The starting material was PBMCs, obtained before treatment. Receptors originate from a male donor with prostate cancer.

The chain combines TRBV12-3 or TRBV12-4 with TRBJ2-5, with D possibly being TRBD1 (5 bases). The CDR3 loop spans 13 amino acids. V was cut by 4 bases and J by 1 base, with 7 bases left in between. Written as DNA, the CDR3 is TGTGCCAGCAGTTGGCAGGGCCAAGAGACCCAGTACTTC. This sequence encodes CASSWQGQETQYF.

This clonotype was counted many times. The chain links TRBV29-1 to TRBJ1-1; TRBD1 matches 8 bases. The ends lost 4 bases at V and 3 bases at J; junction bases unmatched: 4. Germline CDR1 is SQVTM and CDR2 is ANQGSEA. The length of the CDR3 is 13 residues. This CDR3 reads CSVGSGQDTEAFF. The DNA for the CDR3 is TGCAGCGTTGGATCGGGACAGGACACTGAAGCTTTCTTT.

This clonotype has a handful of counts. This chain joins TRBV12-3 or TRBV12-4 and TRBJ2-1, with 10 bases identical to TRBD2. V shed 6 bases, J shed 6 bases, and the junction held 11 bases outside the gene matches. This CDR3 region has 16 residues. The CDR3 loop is CASSYPRASGGNEQFF. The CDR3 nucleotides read TGTGCCAGCAGCTATCCCCGGGCTAGCGGGGGCAATGAGCAGTTCTTC.

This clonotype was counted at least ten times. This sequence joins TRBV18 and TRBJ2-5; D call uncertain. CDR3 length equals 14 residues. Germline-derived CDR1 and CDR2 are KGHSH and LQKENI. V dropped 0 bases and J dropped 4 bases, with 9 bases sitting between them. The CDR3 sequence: CASSPPSFRETQYF. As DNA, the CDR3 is TGTGCCAGCTCACCACCGTCGTTTCGAGAGACCCAGTACTTC.

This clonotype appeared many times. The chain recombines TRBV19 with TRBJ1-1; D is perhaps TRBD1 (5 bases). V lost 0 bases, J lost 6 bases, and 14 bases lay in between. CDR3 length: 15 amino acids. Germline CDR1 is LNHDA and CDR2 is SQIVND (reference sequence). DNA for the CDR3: TGTGCCAGTAGTATAGAGGAGGGGTGGAATGCTGAAGCTTTCTTT. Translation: CASSIEEGWNAEAFF.

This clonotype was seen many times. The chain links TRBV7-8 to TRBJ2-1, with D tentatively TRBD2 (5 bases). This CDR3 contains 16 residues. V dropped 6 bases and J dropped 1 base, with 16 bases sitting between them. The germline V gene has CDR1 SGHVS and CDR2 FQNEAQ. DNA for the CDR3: TGTGCCAGCAGAACTAGTATCGGGGATTCCTACAATGAGCAGTTCTTC. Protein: CASRTSIGDSYNEQFF.

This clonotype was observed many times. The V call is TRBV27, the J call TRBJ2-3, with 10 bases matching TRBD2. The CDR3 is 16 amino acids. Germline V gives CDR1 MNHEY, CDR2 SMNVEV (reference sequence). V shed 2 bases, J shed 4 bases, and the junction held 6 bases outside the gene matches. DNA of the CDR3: TGTGCCAGCAGTTTAAGGTTCACTAGCGGGGCAGATACGCAGTATTTT. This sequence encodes CASSLRFTSGADTQYF.

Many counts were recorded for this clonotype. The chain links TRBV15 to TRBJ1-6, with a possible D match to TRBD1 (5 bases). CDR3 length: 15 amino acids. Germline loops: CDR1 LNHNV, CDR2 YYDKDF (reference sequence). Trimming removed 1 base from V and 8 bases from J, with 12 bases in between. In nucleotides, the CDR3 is TGTGCCACCAGCAGAGGATCAGGGAGGGATTCACCCCTCCACTTT. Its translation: CATSRGSGRDSPLHF.

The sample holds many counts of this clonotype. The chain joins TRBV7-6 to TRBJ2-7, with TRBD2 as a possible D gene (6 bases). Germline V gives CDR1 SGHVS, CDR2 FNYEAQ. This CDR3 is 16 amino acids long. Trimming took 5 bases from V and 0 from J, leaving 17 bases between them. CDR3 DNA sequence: TGTGCCAGCAGCAATCATGTGCGGGGAGCCTCCTACGAGCAGTACTTC. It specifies CASSNHVRGASYEQYF.

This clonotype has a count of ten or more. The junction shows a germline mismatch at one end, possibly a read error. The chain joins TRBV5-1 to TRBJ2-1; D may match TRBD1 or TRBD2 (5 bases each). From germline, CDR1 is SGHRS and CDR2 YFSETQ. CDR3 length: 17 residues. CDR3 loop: CASSSYLMGDPYNEQFF. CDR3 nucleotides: TGTGCCAGCAGCTCCTATCTGATGGGGGACCCCTACAATGAGCAGTTCTTC. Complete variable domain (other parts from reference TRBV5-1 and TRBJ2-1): KAGVTQTPRYLIKTRGQQVTLSCSPISGHRSVSWYQQTPGQGLQFLFEYFSETQRNKGNFPGRFSGRQFSNSRSEMNVSTLELGDSALYLCASSSYLMGDPYNEQFFGPGTRLTVL.

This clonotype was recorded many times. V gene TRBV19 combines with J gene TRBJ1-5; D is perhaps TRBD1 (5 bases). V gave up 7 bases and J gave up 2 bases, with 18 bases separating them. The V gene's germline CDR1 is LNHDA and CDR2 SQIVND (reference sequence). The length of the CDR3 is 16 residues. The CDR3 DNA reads TGTGCCAGTAATGGGGCGCAGGGTTTCGGCAATCAGCCCCAGCATTTT. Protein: CASNGAQGFGNQPQHF.

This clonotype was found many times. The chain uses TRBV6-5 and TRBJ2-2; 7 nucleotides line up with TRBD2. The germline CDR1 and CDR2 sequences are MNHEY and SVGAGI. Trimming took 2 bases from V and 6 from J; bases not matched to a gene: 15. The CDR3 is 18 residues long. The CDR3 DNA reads TGTGCCAGCAGTTACAAGTTGGGCCGGGACTATCCCCCCGGGGAGCTGTTTTTT. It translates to CASSYKLGRDYPPGELFF.

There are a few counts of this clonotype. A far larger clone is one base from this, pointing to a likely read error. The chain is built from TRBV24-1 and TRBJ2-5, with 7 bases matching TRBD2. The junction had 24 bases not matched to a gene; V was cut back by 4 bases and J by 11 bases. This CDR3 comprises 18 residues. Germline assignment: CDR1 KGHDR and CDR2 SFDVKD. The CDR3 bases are TGTGCCACCAGTGACAACCGGATCAGCGGGGTCTCCTACAATGAGCAGTACTTC. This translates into CATSDNRISGVSYNEQYF.

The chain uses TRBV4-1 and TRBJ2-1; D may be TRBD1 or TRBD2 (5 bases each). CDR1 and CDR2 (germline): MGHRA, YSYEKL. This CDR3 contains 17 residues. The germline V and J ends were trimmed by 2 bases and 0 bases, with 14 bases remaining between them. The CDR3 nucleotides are TGCGCCAGCAGCCAATACGGGACCCCAAGCTCCTACAATGAGCAGTTCTTC. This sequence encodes CASSQYGTPSSYNEQFF.

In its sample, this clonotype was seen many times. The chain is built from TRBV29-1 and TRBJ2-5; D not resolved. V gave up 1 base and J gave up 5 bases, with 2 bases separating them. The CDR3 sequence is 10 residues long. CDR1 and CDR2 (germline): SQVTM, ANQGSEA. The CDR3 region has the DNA TGCAGCGTTGAAGTGGAGACCCAGTACTTC. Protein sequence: CSVEVETQYF.

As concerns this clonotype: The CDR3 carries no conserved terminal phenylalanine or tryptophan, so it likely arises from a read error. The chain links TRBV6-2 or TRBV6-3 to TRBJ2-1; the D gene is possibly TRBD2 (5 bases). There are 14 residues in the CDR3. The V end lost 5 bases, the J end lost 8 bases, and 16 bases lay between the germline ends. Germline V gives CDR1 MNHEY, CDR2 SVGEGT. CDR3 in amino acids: CASSPSSRWDEQFS. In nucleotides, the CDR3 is TGTGCCAGCAGTCCTAGCTCGAGATGGGATGAGCAGTTCTCC.

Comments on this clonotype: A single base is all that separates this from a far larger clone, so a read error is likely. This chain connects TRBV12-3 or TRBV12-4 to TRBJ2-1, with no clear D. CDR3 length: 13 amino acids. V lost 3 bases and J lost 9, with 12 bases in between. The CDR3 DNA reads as TGTGCCAGCAGTTTCGACTTCCCGGGTGAGCAGTTCTTC. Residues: CASSFDFPGEQFF.

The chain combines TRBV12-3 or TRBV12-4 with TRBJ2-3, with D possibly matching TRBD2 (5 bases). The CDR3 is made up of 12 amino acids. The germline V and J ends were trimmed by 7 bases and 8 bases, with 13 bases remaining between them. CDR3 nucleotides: TGTGCCAGCACCACCGAAGAGGGTACGCAGTATTTT. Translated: CASTTEEGTQYF.

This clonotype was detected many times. For the CDR3, the DNA is TGTGCCAGCAGCAAACTCGGACAGGGGTACTCCTACGAGCAGTACTTC. Protein: CASSKLGQGYSYEQYF. V and J are TRBV21-1 and TRBJ2-7; the table's D call of TRBD1 was not tested on the DNA. TRBV21-1 is a documented pseudogene. The length of the CDR3 is 16 residues.

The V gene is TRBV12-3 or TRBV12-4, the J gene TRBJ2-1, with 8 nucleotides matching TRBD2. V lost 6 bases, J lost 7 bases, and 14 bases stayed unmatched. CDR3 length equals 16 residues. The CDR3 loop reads CASSPWGAGAENEQFF. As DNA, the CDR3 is TGTGCCAGCAGCCCTTGGGGAGCGGGGGCTGAAAATGAGCAGTTCTTC.

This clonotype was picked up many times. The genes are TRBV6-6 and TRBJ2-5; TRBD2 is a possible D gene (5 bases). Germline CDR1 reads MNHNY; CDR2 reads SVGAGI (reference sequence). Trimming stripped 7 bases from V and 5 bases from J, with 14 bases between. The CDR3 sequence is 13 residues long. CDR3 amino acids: CASINAPGETQYF. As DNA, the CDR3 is TGTGCCAGCATAAACGCCCCGGGGGAGACCCAGTACTTC.